Presented here are 27 T cell receptor beta chains from one specimen sequenced in a study of cytomegalovirus exposure and HLA in healthy donors. It was with 60 Vbeta and 13 Jbeta primers that the PCR ran. Sequencing used immunoSEQ multiplex PCR; TCRdb keeps in-frame clones, though not all of them. The table lists about 190,000 clones. The sequenced sample was PBMCs. Every receptor here comes from a woman between 25 and 40 years old in good health and CMV-seropositive.

This chain uses TRBV27 with TRBJ2-5; D perhaps matches TRBD1 (5 bases). V lost 4 bases and J lost 5, with 8 bases in between. The germline gives CDR1 MNHEY, CDR2 SMNVEV (reference sequence). The CDR3 is 12 amino acids. Here the CDR3 DNA reads TGTGCCAGCAGTTCACCAGGGGAGACCCAGTACTTC. Its protein product is CASSSPGETQYF.

The chain combines TRBV7-9 with TRBJ1-2; perhaps TRBD1 as D (6 bases). The germline V gene encodes CDR1 SEHNR and CDR2 FQNEAQ (reference sequence). V was trimmed by 6 bases and J by 7 bases, leaving 15 bases between them. The CDR3 runs 13 residues. CDR3 residues: CASRSGTSSGYTF. The CDR3 bases are TGTGCCAGCAGGTCCGGGACATCTTCTGGCTACACCTTC. Using reference TRBV7-9 and TRBJ1-2 for the parts outside the CDR3, the full variable domain is DTGVSQNPRHKITKRGQNVTFRCDPISEHNRLYWYRQTLGQGPEFLTYFQNEAQLEKSRLLSDRFSAERPKGSFSTLEIQRTEQGDSAMYLCASRSGTSSGYTFGSGTRLTVV.

The rearrangement joins TRBV19 to TRBJ1-1, with TRBD1 as a possible D gene (6 bases). V was pared by 5 bases and J by 2 bases, with 15 bases between. CDR3 length: 15 amino acids. CDR1 and CDR2 (germline): LNHDA, SQIVND (reference sequence). In DNA form, the CDR3 reads TGTGCCAGTAGTTTACTGCAGGGGTTAAACACTGAAGCTTTCTTT. Translated: CASSLLQGLNTEAFF.

CDR3 region: CASSRQGDTYEQYF. CDR3 sequence (DNA): TGTGCCAGCTCTAGACAGGGGGATACCTACGAGCAGTACTTC. The chain recombines TRBV13 with TRBJ2-7; TRBD1 matches 9 bases. This CDR3 has 14 residues. Germline V gene data show CDR1 as PRHDT and CDR2 as FYEKMQ (reference sequence). With V trimmed by 8 bases and J by 2 bases, 7 bases remained unmatched.

V gene TRBV4-2 combines with J gene TRBJ1-5; 10 nucleotides match TRBD1. Looked up from germline, CDR1 is LGHNA and CDR2 is YNFKEQ. V was clipped by 4 bases and J by 1 base; unmatched bases: 4. CDR3 length equals 16 residues. CDR3 coding DNA: TGTGCCAGCAGCCTTTTGGGACAGGGGAGCAATCAGCCCCAGCATTTT. Translated, it gives CASSLLGQGSNQPQHF.

The chain couples TRBV29-1 to TRBJ2-3; 9 nucleotides line up with TRBD2. V trimming: 2 bases; J trimming: 5 bases; junction bases outside the gene matches: 8. The germline V gene encodes CDR1 SQVTM and CDR2 ANQGSEA. This CDR3 has 15 residues. In DNA, the CDR3 is TGCAGCGTTGAATTTCGCGGGGGGGCGGGAGATACGCAGTATTTT. Amino acids: CSVEFRGGAGDTQYF.

The chain carries TRBV10-3 and TRBJ2-3; 9 nucleotides agree with TRBD2. With 8 bases clipped from V and 3 bases from J, the junction kept 9 bases outside the gene matches. This CDR3 is built from 15 residues. CDR1 and CDR2 (germline): ENHRY, SYGVKD. CDR3: CAISEIAGATDTQYF. DNA for the CDR3: TGTGCCATCTCGGAAATAGCGGGAGCTACAGATACGCAGTATTTT.

The rearrangement uses TRBV27 and TRBJ1-2, with 10 bases fitting TRBD1. CDR3 length: 16 residues. Unmatched junction bases numbered 11, after V lost 3 bases and J lost 7 bases. The germline gives CDR1 MNHEY, CDR2 SMNVEV (reference sequence). CDR3 in DNA: TGTGCCAGCAGTTTCTTGCCCGGGACAGGGGTCGGTGGCTACACCTTC. This codes for CASSFLPGTGVGGYTF.

The genes are TRBV28 and TRBJ2-7; D is possibly TRBD2 (5 bases). This CDR3 contains 11 residues. Germline loops: CDR1 MDHEN, CDR2 SYDVKM. CDR3 region: CRGSSYVEQYF. The DNA of the CDR3 is TGTCGGGGATCCTCGTATGTCGAGCAGTACTTC.

The V call is TRBV6-4, the J call TRBJ2-1; 9 bases align to TRBD2. This CDR3 has 12 residues. Germline CDR1 and CDR2: MRHNA and SNTAGT. V trimming: 3 bases; J trimming: 13 bases; junction bases outside the gene matches: 4. DNA for the CDR3: TGTGCCAGCAGTGAGAGCGGGAGGTCCCAGTTCTTC. Its translation: CASSESGRSQFF.

V usage is TRBV18 and J usage is TRBJ2-1, with 10 bases fitting TRBD2. Germline CDR1 KGHSH, CDR2 LQKENI. The CDR3 length is 16 residues. After removal of 4 bases from V and 5 bases from J, the junction contained 8 bases not matched to a gene. The CDR3 reads CASSRYTSGDHNEQFF. CDR3 bases: TGTGCCAGCTCACGTTACACTAGCGGGGATCACAATGAGCAGTTCTTC.

This rearrangement joins TRBV7-6 to TRBJ2-7; perhaps TRBD1 as D (5 bases). Trimming shortened V by 5 bases and J by 2 bases, and 10 bases separated the two germline ends. This CDR3 has 13 residues. Per germline, CDR1 SGHVS and CDR2 FNYEAQ. CDR3 region: CASSMDTAYEQYF. CDR3 DNA: TGTGCCAGCAGCATGGACACGGCCTACGAGCAGTACTTC.

V usage is TRBV7-2 and J usage is TRBJ2-2; no reliable D call. CDR1 and CDR2 from the germline V gene are SGHTA and FQGNSA. Trimming pared 3 bases from V and 2 bases from J, leaving 7 bases between. CDR3 length: 14 residues. As DNA, the CDR3 is TGTGCCAGCAGCTTTCTCTACAACACCGGGGAGCTGTTTTTT. Encoded protein: CASSFLYNTGELFF.

The V and J genes are TRBV16 and TRBJ1-3; D is possibly TRBD1 (6 bases). The CDR3 extends over 16 amino acids. CDR1 and CDR2 (germline): KGHSY, FQNENV. Trimming removed 1 base at V and 2 bases at J, with 12 bases between. This CDR3 reads CASSQLGAAAGNTIYF. CDR3 sequence (DNA): TGTGCCAGCAGCCAATTGGGGGCGGCGGCTGGAAACACCATATATTTT.

This chain connects TRBV27 to TRBJ2-7, with 9 bases identical to TRBD1. The CDR3 is made up of 16 amino acids. The V gene end was trimmed by 5 bases and the J gene end by 3 bases; junction bases not matched to a gene: 11. Germline V lookup: CDR1 MNHEY, CDR2 SMNVEV (reference sequence). CDR3 residues: CASSNAPGQGRYEQYF. The CDR3 nucleotides read TGTGCCAGCAGTAACGCCCCGGGACAGGGTCGCTACGAGCAGTACTTC.

This chain uses TRBV27 with TRBJ1-3; weak D call: TRBD1 (6 bases). The length of the CDR3 is 15 residues. Germline V CDR1 and CDR2: MNHEY, SMNVEV (reference sequence). Trimming left V 3 bases short and J 0 bases short, with 9 bases between. In DNA, the CDR3 is TGTGCCAGCAGTTTTCAGGGGAGCTCTGGAAACACCATATATTTT. Amino acids: CASSFQGSSGNTIYF.

The gene calls are TRBV5-1 and TRBJ2-5, with TRBD2 matching 13 bases. This CDR3 is built from 16 residues. V gave up 4 bases and J gave up 2 bases; unmatched junction bases: 5. Germline V gene data show CDR1 as SGHRS and CDR2 as YFSETQ. CDR3 sequence: CASSSLLAGGQETQYF. CDR3 in DNA: TGCGCCAGCAGCAGCTTACTAGCGGGGGGGCAAGAGACCCAGTACTTC. The full variable domain, in which reference TRBV5-1 and TRBJ2-5 provide the parts outside the CDR3, is KAGVTQTPRYLIKTRGQQVTLSCSPISGHRSVSWYQQTPGQGLQFLFEYFSETQRNKGNFPGRFSGRQFSNSRSEMNVSTLELGDSALYLCASSSLLAGGQETQYFGPGTRLLVL.

As concerns this clone: The same CDR3 arises from other DNA sequences in this sample as well. The V call is TRBV5-1, the J call TRBJ2-5, with unresolved D. CDR3 length: 13 residues. Per the germline V gene, CDR1 is SGHRS and CDR2 is YFSETQ. V dropped 0 bases and J dropped 3 bases, with 6 bases sitting between them. In DNA, the CDR3 is TGCGCCAGCAGCTTGGGCGGTGAAGAGACCCAGTACTTC. It is translated as CASSLGGEETQYF.

This chain connects TRBV6-5 to TRBJ1-2; 8 nucleotides align to TRBD1. The CDR3 is made up of 14 amino acids. Germline assignment: CDR1 MNHEY and CDR2 SVGAGI. The V segment lost 3 bases and the J segment 4 bases; nucleotides outside the gene matches: 4. The CDR3 here is CASSYDRGSYGYTF. CDR3 DNA: TGTGCCAGCAGTTATGACAGGGGAAGCTATGGCTACACCTTC.

This sequence joins TRBV5-1 and TRBJ1-1; possible D gene TRBD1, 6 bases. The CDR3 runs 14 residues. Germline V CDR1 and CDR2: SGHRS, YFSETQ. V was trimmed by 5 bases and J by 2 bases, leaving 13 bases between them. The CDR3 loop is CASRPSRGNTEAFF. For the CDR3, the DNA is TGCGCCAGCAGACCTTCCAGGGGTAACACTGAAGCTTTCTTT.

The chain employs TRBV7-2 and TRBJ1-3; D unclear. Germline values: CDR1 SGHTA, CDR2 FQGNSA. CDR3 length: 14 amino acids. With 8 bases removed from V and 7 bases from J, the gap between germline ends came to 18 bases. CDR3 nucleotides: TGTGCCAGCTCCTCTCAGAGGTACGGGAACACCATATATTTT. It yields the protein CASSSQRYGNTIYF.

The V call is TRBV6-5, the J call TRBJ2-7, with D possibly being TRBD1 (6 bases). Germline V lookup: CDR1 MNHEY, CDR2 SVGAGI. The CDR3 sequence is 15 residues long. The ends were cut back, 2 bases at V and 0 bases at J, with 11 bases in the middle. CDR3 region: CASSYGTGSSYEQYF. CDR3 DNA: TGTGCCAGCAGTTACGGAACAGGGAGCTCCTACGAGCAGTACTTC.

The V gene is TRBV7-2, the J gene TRBJ2-2, with a weak D call TRBD2 (7 bases). Germline V lookup: CDR1 SGHTA, CDR2 FQGNSA. The ends were cut back, 2 bases at V and 5 bases at J, with 15 bases in the middle. The CDR3 covers 16 residues. Here the CDR3 DNA reads TGTGCCAGCAGCTTACGCGGGGGCGCGGGTACCGGGGAGCTGTTTTTT. Protein product: CASSLRGGAGTGELFF.

Worth noting for this clone: Other DNA sequences in this sample translate to the same CDR3. The V and J genes are TRBV7-9 and TRBJ1-5; D is possibly TRBD1 (6 bases). V lost 1 base and J 2 bases, leaving 6 bases between the germline ends. This CDR3 comprises 14 residues. Germline assignment: CDR1 SEHNR and CDR2 FQNEAQ (reference sequence). Here the CDR3 reads CASSLEGGNQPQHF. In DNA, the CDR3 is TGTGCCAGCAGCTTAGAGGGGGGCAATCAGCCCCAGCATTTT.

Concerning this clone: A junction end diverges from the germline sequence, so it may reflect a read error. Other nucleotide sequences in the sample specify the same CDR3. This chain joins TRBV18 and TRBJ2-2; D ambiguous. The CDR3 consists of 16 residues. Germline assignment: CDR1 KGHSH and CDR2 LQKENI. The CDR3 DNA is TGCGCCAGCTCACCAAGCGTTGCGGAGCTCACCGGGGAGCTGTTTTTT. This codes for CASSPSVAELTGELFF.

With regard to this clone: This CDR3 is also generated by other DNA sequences in the sample. The rearrangement links TRBV7-2 to TRBJ2-7; D is uncertain. The CDR3 contains 12 residues. Germline V gives CDR1 SGHTA, CDR2 FQGNSA. Trimming stripped 2 bases from V and 4 bases from J, with 6 bases between. This CDR3 reads CASSLSRYEQYF. In nucleotides, the CDR3 is TGTGCCAGCAGCTTAAGCCGATACGAGCAGTACTTC.

The chain uses TRBV19 and TRBJ1-4; 7 positions agree with TRBD1. V shed 3 bases and J 6 bases; nucleotides not matched to a gene: 4. Germline V gene lookup returns CDR1 LNHDA and CDR2 SQIVND (reference sequence). The CDR3 spans 14 residues. CDR3 sequence reads: CASSMGQSYEKLFF. CDR3 bases: TGTGCCAGTAGTATGGGACAGTCCTATGAAAAACTGTTTTTT.